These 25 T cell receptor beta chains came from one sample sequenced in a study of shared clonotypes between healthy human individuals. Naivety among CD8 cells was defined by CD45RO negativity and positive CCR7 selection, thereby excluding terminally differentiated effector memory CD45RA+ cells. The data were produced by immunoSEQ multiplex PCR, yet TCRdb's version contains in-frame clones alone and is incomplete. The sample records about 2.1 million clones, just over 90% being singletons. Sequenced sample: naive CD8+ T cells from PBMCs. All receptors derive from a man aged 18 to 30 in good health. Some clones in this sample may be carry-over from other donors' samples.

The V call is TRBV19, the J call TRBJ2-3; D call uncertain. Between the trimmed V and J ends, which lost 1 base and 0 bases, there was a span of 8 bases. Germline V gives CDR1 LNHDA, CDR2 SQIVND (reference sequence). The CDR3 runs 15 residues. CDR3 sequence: CASSIGTDSTDTQYF. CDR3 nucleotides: TGTGCCAGTAGTATAGGAACGGATAGCACAGATACGCAGTATTTT.

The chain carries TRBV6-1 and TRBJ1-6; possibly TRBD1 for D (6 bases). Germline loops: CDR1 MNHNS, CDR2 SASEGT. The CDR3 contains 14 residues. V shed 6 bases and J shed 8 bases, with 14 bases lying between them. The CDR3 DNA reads TGTGCCAGCAGGACGACAGGAGGCGATTCACCCCTCCACTTT. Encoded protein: CASRTTGGDSPLHF.

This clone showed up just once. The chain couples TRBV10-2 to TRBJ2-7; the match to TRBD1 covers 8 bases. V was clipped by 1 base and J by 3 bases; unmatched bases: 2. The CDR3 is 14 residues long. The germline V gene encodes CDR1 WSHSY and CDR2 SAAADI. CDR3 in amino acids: CASSEWTGLYEQYF. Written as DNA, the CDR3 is TGCGCCAGCAGTGAGTGGACAGGGCTCTACGAGCAGTACTTC.

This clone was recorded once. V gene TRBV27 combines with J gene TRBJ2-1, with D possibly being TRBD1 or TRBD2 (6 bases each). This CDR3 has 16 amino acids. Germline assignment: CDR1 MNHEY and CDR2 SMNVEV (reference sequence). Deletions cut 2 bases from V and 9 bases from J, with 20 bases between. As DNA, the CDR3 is TGTGCCAGCAGTTTAGGAGGGGGGACGGAGACCAGTGAGCAGTTCTTC. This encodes CASSLGGGTETSEQFF.

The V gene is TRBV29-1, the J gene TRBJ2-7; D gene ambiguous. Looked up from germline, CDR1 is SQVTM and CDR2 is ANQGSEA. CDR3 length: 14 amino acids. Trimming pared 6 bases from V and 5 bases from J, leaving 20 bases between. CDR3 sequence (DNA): TGCAGCGTCCTCGGTGGGCTAGGTTTGAACGAGCAGTACTTC. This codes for CSVLGGLGLNEQYF.

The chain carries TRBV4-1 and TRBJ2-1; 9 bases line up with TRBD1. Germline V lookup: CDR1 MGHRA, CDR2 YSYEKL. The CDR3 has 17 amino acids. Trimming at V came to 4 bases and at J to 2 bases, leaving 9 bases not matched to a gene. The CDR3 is CASSPRDRVGPYNEQFF. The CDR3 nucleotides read TGCGCCAGCAGCCCTCGGGACAGGGTTGGACCCTACAATGAGCAGTTCTTC.

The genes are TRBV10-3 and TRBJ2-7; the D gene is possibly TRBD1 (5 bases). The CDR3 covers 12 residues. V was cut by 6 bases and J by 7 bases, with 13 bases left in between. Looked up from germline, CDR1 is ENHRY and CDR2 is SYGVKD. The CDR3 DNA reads TGTGCCATCAGGGGGCCCCCAGGGGAGCAGTACTTC. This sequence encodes CAIRGPPGEQYF.

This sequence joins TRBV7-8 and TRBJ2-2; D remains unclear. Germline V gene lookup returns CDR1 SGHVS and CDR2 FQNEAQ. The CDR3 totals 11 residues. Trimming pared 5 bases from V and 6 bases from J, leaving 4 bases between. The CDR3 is CASSQPGELFF. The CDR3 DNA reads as TGTGCCAGCAGCCAACCCGGGGAGCTGTTTTTT.

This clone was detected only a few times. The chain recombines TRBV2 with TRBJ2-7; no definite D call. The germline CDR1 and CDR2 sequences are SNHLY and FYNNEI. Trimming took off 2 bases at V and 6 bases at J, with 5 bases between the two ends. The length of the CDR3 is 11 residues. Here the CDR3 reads CASSEPGEQYF. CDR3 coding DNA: TGTGCCAGCAGTGAACCAGGCGAGCAGTACTTC.

CDR3 loop: CASIGPPKGDQPQHF. The CDR3 DNA sequence: TGTGCCAGCATAGGTCCCCCGAAGGGAGATCAGCCCCAGCATTTT. The V gene is TRBV6-1, the J gene TRBJ1-5; D is undetermined. The germline V and J ends were trimmed by 7 bases and 5 bases, with 18 bases remaining between them. The CDR3 spans 15 residues. Germline V CDR1 and CDR2: MNHNS, SASEGT.

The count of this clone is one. This CDR3 is CASGDQTLQPQHF. The CDR3 coding sequence is TGTGCCAGCGGGGACCAAACCCTTCAGCCCCAGCATTTT. The rearrangement links TRBV27 to TRBJ1-5; tentative D call: TRBD1 (5 bases). Germline V gene data show CDR1 as MNHEY and CDR2 as SMNVEV (reference sequence). The CDR3 sequence is 13 residues long. V was trimmed by 8 bases and J by 6 bases, leaving 14 bases between them.

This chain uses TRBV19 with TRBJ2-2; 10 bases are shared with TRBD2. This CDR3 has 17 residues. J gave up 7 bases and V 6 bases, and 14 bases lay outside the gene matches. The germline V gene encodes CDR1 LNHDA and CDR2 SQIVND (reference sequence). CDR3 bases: TGTGCCAGTAGCTCTCTAGCGGGAGAGACCCATTTCGGGGAGCTGTTTTTT. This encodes CASSSLAGETHFGELFF. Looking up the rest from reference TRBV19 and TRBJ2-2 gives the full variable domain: DGGITQSPKYLFRKEGQNVTLSCEQNLNHDAMYWYRQDPGQGLRLIYYSQIVNDFQKGDIAEGYSVSREKKESFPLTVTSAQKNPTAFYLCASSSLAGETHFGELFFGEGSRLTVL.

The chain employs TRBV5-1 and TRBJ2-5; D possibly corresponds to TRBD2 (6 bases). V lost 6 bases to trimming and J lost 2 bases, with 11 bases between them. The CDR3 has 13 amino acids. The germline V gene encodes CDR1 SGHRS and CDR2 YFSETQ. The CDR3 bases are TGCGCCAGCATAGGCGGGAAACAAGAGACCCAGTACTTC. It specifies CASIGGKQETQYF.

This chain's CDR3 is CAWSVVPPGSNEQFF. CDR3 sequence (DNA): TGTGCCTGGAGTGTTGTCCCCCCCGGGTCCAATGAGCAGTTCTTC. This rearrangement joins TRBV30 to TRBJ2-1; no definite D call. The V end was cut by 0 bases, the J end by 6 bases, with 15 bases between. The germline CDR1 and CDR2 sequences are GTSNPN and SVGIG (reference sequence). CDR3 length equals 15 residues.

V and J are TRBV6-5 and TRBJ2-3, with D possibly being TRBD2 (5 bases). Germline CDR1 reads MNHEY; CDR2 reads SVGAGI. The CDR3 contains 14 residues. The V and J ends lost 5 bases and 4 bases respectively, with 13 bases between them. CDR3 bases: TGTGCCAGCAGTCCCCTAACTAGAGCAGATACGCAGTATTTT. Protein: CASSPLTRADTQYF.

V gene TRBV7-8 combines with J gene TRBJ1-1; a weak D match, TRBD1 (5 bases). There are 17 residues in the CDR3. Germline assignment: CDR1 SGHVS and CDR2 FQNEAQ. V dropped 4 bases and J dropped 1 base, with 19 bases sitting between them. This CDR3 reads CASSYPGGAGGNTEAFF. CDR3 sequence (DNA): TGTGCCAGCAGCTACCCCGGGGGAGCCGGAGGGAACACTGAAGCTTTCTTT.

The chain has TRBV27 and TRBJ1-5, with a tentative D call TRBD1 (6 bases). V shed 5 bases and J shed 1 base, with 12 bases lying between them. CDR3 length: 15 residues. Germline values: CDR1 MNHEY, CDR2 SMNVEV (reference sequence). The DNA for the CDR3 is TGTGCCAGCAGTGGGGGGGCAGGGAGCAATCAGCCCCAGCATTTT. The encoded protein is CASSGGAGSNQPQHF.

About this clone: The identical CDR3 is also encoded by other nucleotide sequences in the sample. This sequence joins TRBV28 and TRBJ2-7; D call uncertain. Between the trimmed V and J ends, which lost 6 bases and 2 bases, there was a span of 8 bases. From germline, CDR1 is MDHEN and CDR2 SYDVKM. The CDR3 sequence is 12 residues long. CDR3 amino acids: CASRFGPYEQYF. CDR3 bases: TGTGCCAGCAGGTTCGGGCCCTACGAGCAGTACTTC.

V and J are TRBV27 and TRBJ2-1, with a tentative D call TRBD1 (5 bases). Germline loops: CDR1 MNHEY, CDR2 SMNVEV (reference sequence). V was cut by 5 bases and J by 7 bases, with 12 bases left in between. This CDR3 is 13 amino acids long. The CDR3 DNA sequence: TGTGCCAGCAGTCGGCAAAGGGGTAATGAGCAGTTCTTC. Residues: CASSRQRGNEQFF.

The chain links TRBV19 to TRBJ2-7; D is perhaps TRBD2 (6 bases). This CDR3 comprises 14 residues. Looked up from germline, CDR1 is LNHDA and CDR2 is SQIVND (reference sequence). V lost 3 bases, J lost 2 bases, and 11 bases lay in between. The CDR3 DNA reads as TGTGCCAGTAGTATGTGGCGGGGAACCTACGAGCAGTACTTC. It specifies CASSMWRGTYEQYF.

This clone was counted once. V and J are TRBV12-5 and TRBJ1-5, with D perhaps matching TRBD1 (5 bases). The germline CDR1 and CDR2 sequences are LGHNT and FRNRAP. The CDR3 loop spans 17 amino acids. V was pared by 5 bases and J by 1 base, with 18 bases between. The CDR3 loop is CASGRLGGPGSNQPQHF. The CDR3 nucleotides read TGTGCTAGTGGTCGTCTGGGGGGACCGGGCAGCAATCAGCCCCAGCATTTT.

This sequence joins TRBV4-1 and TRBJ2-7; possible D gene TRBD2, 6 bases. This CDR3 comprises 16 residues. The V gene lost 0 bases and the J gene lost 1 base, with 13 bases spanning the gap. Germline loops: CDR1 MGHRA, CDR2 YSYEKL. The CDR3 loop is CASSQDGGERSYEQYF. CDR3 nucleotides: TGCGCCAGCAGCCAAGATGGCGGGGAGCGTTCCTACGAGCAGTACTTC.

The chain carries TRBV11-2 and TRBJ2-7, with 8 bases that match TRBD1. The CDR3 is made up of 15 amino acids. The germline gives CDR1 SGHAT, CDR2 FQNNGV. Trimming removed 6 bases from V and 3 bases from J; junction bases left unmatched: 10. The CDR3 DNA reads TGTGCCAGCAGACGACTGACAGGGGAATTCTACGAGCAGTACTTC. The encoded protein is CASRRLTGEFYEQYF.

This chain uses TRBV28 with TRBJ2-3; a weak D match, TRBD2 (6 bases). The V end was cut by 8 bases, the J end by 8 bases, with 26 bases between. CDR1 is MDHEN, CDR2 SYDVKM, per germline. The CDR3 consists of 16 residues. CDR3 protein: CASDVVDPTPGGTQYF. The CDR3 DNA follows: TGTGCCAGCGACGTTGTTGACCCGACCCCCGGGGGTACGCAGTATTTT.

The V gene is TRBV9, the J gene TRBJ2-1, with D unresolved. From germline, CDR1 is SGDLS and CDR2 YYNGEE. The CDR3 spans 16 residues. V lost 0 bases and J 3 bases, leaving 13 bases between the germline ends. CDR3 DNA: TGTGCCAGCAGCGTAGTATCCAGAGCCCTCTACAATGAGCAGTTCTTC. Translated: CASSVVSRALYNEQFF.